These T cell receptor beta chains were read from a single sample in a study of breast tumors, draining lymph nodes, adjacent tissues. TCRdb passed the multiplex PCR reads through MiXCR, listing each CDR3 protein once. This sample carries 200,000 to 300,000 distinct CDR3 sequences, over 30% of them seen once, and the ten largest clones take under 1.2%. Sequencing was performed on axillary lymph node tissue. These receptors were collected from a female donor with breast cancer. Some clones in this sample may be carry-over from other donors' samples. Both conserved end residues are part of each CDR3. A clone size is listed for some rows: how often the clone was seen (once, few, many), or a class if it is expanded.

TRBJ2-6 TRBV7-9 NA CASSLSSTGANVLTF
TRBJ2-3 TRBV6-1 many CATTGTGGSSRADTQYF
TRBJ1-5 TRBV6-1 many CASSEVREGQPQHF
TRBJ2-7 TRBV5-6 many CASSQDFYEQYF
TRBJ1-3 TRBV9 many CASSPRQFSGNTIYF
TRBJ2-2 TRBV12-3/TRBV12-4 many CASSLGTAQFTGELFF
TRBJ1-2 TRBV7-2 many CASSPWGGTYGYTF
TRBJ2-2 TRBV2 many CASSGDRGRTGELFF
TRBJ2-7 TRBV11-3 many CASSLGRGSDEQYF
TRBJ2-1 TRBV5-4 few CASSFASVMGYSYNEQFF
TRBJ2-7 TRBV7-9 many CASGVSYEQYF